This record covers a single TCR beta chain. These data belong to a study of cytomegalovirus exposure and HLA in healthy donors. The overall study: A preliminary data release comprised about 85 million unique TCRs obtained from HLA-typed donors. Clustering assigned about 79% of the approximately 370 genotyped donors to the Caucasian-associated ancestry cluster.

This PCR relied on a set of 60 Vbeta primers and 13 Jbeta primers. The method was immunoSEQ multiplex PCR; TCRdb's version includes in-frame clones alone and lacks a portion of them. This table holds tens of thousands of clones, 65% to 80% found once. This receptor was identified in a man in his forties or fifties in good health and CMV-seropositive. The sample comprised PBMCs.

This CDR3 reads CASSLQGDEQFF. CDR3 in DNA: TGCGCCAGCAGCCTACAGGGGGATGAGCAGTTCTTC. J is TRBJ2-1 and V is TRBV5-1; 8 positions agree with TRBD1. The length of the CDR3 is 12 residues. V gave up 4 bases and J gave up 8 bases; unmatched junction bases: 2. From germline, CDR1 is SGHRS and CDR2 YFSETQ.